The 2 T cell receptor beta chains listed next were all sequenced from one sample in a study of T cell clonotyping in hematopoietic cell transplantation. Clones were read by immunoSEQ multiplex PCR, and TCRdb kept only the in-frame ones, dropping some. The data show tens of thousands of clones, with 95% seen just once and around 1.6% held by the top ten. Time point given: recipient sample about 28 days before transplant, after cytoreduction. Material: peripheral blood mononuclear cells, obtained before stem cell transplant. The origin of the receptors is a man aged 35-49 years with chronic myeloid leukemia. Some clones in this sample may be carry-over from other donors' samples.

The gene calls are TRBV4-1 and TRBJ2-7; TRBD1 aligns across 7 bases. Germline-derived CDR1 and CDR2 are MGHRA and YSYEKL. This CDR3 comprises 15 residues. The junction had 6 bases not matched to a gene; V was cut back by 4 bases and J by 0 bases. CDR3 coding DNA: TGCGCCAGCAGCCGACAGGGAGACAACTCCTACGAGCAGTACTTC. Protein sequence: CASSRQGDNSYEQYF.

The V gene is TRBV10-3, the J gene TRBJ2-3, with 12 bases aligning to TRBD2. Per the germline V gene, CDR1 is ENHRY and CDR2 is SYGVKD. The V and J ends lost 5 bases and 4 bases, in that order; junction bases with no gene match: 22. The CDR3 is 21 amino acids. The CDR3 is CAISSSFGLAGGLSSSDTQYF. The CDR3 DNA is TGTGCCATCAGTTCCTCGTTTGGGCTAGCGGGGGGGCTAAGTTCTTCAGATACGCAGTATTTT.